Presented here are 25 T cell receptor beta chains from one specimen sequenced in a study of T cell changes during pregnancy in multiple sclerosis. The assay was immunoSEQ multiplex PCR, and TCRdb's table has in-frame clones only and misses some. The sample lists about 80,000 clones; around 90% were seen once. The specimen was peripheral blood, collected before pregnancy. The receptors were sampled from a female donor with multiple sclerosis, enrolled in a pregnancy study.

The chain recombines TRBV6-6 with TRBJ2-7; 10 bases agree with TRBD1. The V and J ends lost 4 bases and 6 bases, in that order; junction bases with no gene match: 3. CDR3 length equals 13 residues. Germline V gene data show CDR1 as MNHNY and CDR2 as SVGAGI (reference sequence). The CDR3 is CASSSRQGAEQYF. CDR3 DNA sequence: TGTGCCAGCAGTTCCCGACAGGGGGCCGAGCAGTACTTC.

The genes are TRBV28 and TRBJ1-4, with 10 bases identical to TRBD1. V shed 6 bases, J shed 10 bases, and the junction held 11 bases outside the gene matches. Germline loops: CDR1 MDHEN, CDR2 SYDVKM. This CDR3 has 15 amino acids. This CDR3 reads CASRPSGQGYGKLFF. For the CDR3, the DNA is TGTGCCAGCAGGCCATCGGGACAGGGGTATGGAAAACTGTTTTTT.

The chain joins TRBV18 to TRBJ1-5, with TRBD1 identical over 8 bases. Germline V gene data show CDR1 as KGHSH and CDR2 as LQKENI. Losses at the gene ends were 3 bases for V and 7 bases for J; bases not matched to a gene: 5. This CDR3 comprises 14 residues. CDR3 DNA sequence: TGTGCCAGCTCACCGGACAGGGACGGCCAGCCCCAGCATTTT. Amino acid sequence: CASSPDRDGQPQHF. The entire variable domain, with the rest obtained from reference TRBV18 and TRBJ1-5, is as follows: NAGVMQNPRHLVRRRGQEARLRCSPMKGHSHVYWYRQLPEEGLKFMVYLQKENIIDESGMPKERFSAEFPKEGPSILRIQQVVRGDSAAYFCASSPDRDGQPQHFGDGTRLSIL.

This clone was counted once. CDR3 coding DNA: TGTGCCTGGAGTGTAATGTTCTATGAGCAGTTCTTC. It encodes CAWSVMFYEQFF. This sequence joins TRBV30 and TRBJ2-1, with unresolved D. This CDR3 has 12 residues. V was clipped by 0 bases and J by 8 bases, with 8 bases between them. Per germline, CDR1 GTSNPN and CDR2 SVGIG (reference sequence).

The J gene is TRBJ1-2, the V gene TRBV6-5; TRBD1 might be the D (6 bases). This CDR3 is built from 14 residues. The ends were cut back, 7 bases at V and 6 bases at J, with 18 bases in the middle. Germline V gene sequence: CDR1 MNHEY, CDR2 SVGAGI. CDR3 nucleotide sequence: TGTGCCAGCATAAAGGACAGCCGAGCAGATGGCTACACCTTC. Residues: CASIKDSRADGYTF.

The V call is TRBV29-1, the J call TRBJ2-7, with D possibly TRBD1 on 6 matching bases. V dropped 6 bases and J dropped 7 bases, with 19 bases sitting between them. CDR1 is SQVTM, CDR2 ANQGSEA, per germline. The CDR3 consists of 13 residues. The CDR3 DNA is TGCAGCGTACCCGGGACATTACCTTTGGAGCAGTACTTC. As protein: CSVPGTLPLEQYF.

This clone was counted a single time. The chain joins TRBV11-2 to TRBJ2-7; 7 bases fit TRBD2. There are 14 residues in the CDR3. Trimming removed 1 base from V and 6 bases from J; junction bases left unmatched: 6. Germline CDR1 and CDR2: SGHAT and FQNNGV. The CDR3 sequence is CASSLAGGPSEQYF. In nucleotides, the CDR3 is TGTGCCAGCAGCTTAGCGGGAGGCCCCAGCGAGCAGTACTTC.

This clone appeared once. The chain uses TRBV28 and TRBJ1-1, with D unresolved. Per germline, CDR1 MDHEN and CDR2 SYDVKM. The CDR3 covers 11 residues. The V end lost 6 bases, the J end lost 2 bases, and 4 bases lay between the germline ends. CDR3 loop: CASSSNTEAFF. DNA of the CDR3: TGTGCCAGCAGCTCTAACACTGAAGCTTTCTTT.

The chain joins TRBV9 to TRBJ2-5; weak D call: TRBD1 (5 bases). V lost 0 bases and J lost 1, with 7 bases in between. This CDR3 contains 14 residues. Germline CDR1 is SGDLS and CDR2 is YYNGEE. The DNA for the CDR3 is TGTGCCAGCAGCGTAGGGACAACCCAAGAGACCCAGTACTTC. This gives the protein CASSVGTTQETQYF.

This chain links TRBV15 with TRBJ2-6, with TRBD1 identical over 7 bases. CDR1 and CDR2 from the germline V gene are LNHNV and YYDKDF (reference sequence). V was pared by 4 bases and J by 2 bases, with 17 bases of the junction left unmatched. The CDR3 consists of 20 residues. CDR3 residues: CATSTSPSKTGVAGANVLTF. The CDR3 DNA is TGTGCCACCAGCACTAGCCCTTCGAAAACAGGGGTGGCTGGGGCCAACGTCCTGACTTTC.

The CDR3 DNA sequence: TGTGCCACCCAGAACGGAGCGGTGGGGGAGCAGTACTTC. This gives the protein CATQNGAVGEQYF. This chain uses TRBV28 with TRBJ2-7; D possibly corresponds to TRBD2 (5 bases). Between the trimmed V and J ends, which lost 10 bases and 7 bases, there was a span of 20 bases. Germline CDR1 is MDHEN and CDR2 is SYDVKM. The CDR3 spans 13 residues.

V and J are TRBV25-1 and TRBJ1-2; 11 bases agree with TRBD1. With V trimmed by 4 bases and J by 2 bases, 3 bases remained unmatched. The CDR3 spans 15 residues. Germline V gene sequence: CDR1 MGHDK, CDR2 SYGVNS. This CDR3 is CASSVGTGGNYGYTF. CDR3 bases: TGTGCCAGCAGTGTCGGGACAGGGGGGAACTATGGCTACACCTTC.

This chain links TRBV6-6 with TRBJ2-1; no reliable D call. The germline V gene has CDR1 MNHNY and CDR2 SVGAGI (reference sequence). This CDR3 is 12 amino acids long. The ends were cut back, 8 bases at V and 9 bases at J, with 14 bases in the middle. In nucleotides, the CDR3 is TGTGCCAGCGCTAGAGCGAGGAGTGAGCAGTTCTTC. This translates into CASARARSEQFF.

The gene calls are TRBV5-4 and TRBJ2-6; D is ambiguous. The CDR3 is 17 residues long. Trimming removed 3 bases from V and 0 bases from J, with 13 bases in between. CDR1 and CDR2 (germline): SGHNT, YYREEE (reference sequence). In DNA form, the CDR3 reads TGTGCCAGCAGCTCCCGGGTCTTCGCCTCTGGGGCCAACGTCCTGACTTTC. Protein product: CASSSRVFASGANVLTF. The full variable domain, completed using reference TRBV5-4 and TRBJ2-6, is ETGVTQSPTHLIKTRGQQVTLRCSSQSGHNTVSWYQQALGQGPQFIFQYYREEENGRGNFPPRFSGLQFPNYSSELNVNALELDDSALYLCASSSRVFASGANVLTFGAGSRLTVL.

The CDR3 bases are TGTGCCAGCAGTTCGCCGGGTTCGAGCGACTATGGCTACACCTTC. It yields the protein CASSSPGSSDYGYTF. The rearrangement uses TRBV28 and TRBJ1-2; no clear D gene. CDR3 length equals 15 residues. Trimming cost V 4 bases and J 3 bases, with 15 bases left between them. CDR1 and CDR2 (germline): MDHEN, SYDVKM.

CDR3 loop: CASNKVGGREETQYF. In nucleotides, the CDR3 is TGCGCCAGCAACAAAGTCGGGGGTCGGGAAGAGACCCAGTACTTC. The chain links TRBV5-1 to TRBJ2-5, with D perhaps TRBD2 (6 bases). CDR3 size: 15 residues. The V end was cut by 6 bases, the J end by 3 bases, with 18 bases between. Per the germline V gene, CDR1 is SGHRS and CDR2 is YFSETQ.

The chain joins TRBV5-1 to TRBJ2-1; the match to TRBD2 covers 7 bases. CDR1 is SGHRS, CDR2 YFSETQ, per germline. J gave up 1 base and V 4 bases, and 5 bases lay outside the gene matches. The CDR3 length is 15 residues. CDR3 loop: CASSQERGSYNEQFF. CDR3 bases: TGCGCCAGCAGCCAGGAGCGGGGATCCTACAATGAGCAGTTCTTC.

The chain uses TRBV6-5 and TRBJ1-5; TRBD1 matches at 12 bases. Germline V gives CDR1 MNHEY, CDR2 SVGAGI. The V gene end was trimmed by 0 bases and the J gene end by 6 bases; junction bases not matched to a gene: 3. The CDR3 sequence is 16 residues long. The CDR3 is CASSYSGQGAAQPQHF. The CDR3 nucleotides read TGTGCCAGCAGTTACTCGGGACAGGGGGCTGCTCAGCCCCAGCATTTT.

V and J are TRBV19 and TRBJ1-1; tentatively, D is TRBD1 (5 bases). Per the germline V gene, CDR1 is LNHDA and CDR2 is SQIVND (reference sequence). Trimming pared 0 bases from V and 4 bases from J, leaving 12 bases between. This CDR3 has 15 amino acids. CDR3 region: CASSIDGGTATEAFF. The CDR3 DNA reads TGTGCCAGTAGTATAGATGGGGGGACTGCCACTGAAGCTTTCTTT.

This chain uses TRBV28 with TRBJ1-5, with D tentatively TRBD1 (6 bases). This CDR3 spans 14 amino acids. Germline CDR1 reads MDHEN; CDR2 reads SYDVKM. Between the trimmed V and J ends, which lost 6 bases and 5 bases, there was a span of 14 bases. The CDR3 region has the DNA TGTGCCAGCAGACCAGGACAGAGCTATCAGCCCCAGCATTTT. It is translated as CASRPGQSYQPQHF.

This chain uses TRBV29-1 with TRBJ2-5; TRBD1 matches 7 bases. Germline values: CDR1 SQVTM, CDR2 ANQGSEA. This CDR3 comprises 14 residues. After removal of 4 bases from V and 0 bases from J, the junction contained 5 bases not matched to a gene. The CDR3: CSVVMGQNQETQYF. The CDR3 DNA reads as TGCAGCGTTGTCATGGGACAGAACCAAGAGACCCAGTACTTC. The variable domain in full, with the rest retrieved from reference TRBV29-1 and TRBJ2-5, is SAVISQKPSRDICQRGTSLTIQCQVDSQVTMMFWYRQQPGQSLTLIATANQGSEATYESGFVIDKFPISRPNLTFSTLTVSNMSPEDSSIYLCSVVMGQNQETQYFGPGTRLLVL.

The J gene is TRBJ2-3, the V gene TRBV14; D remains unclear. This CDR3 is built from 13 residues. Deletions cut 4 bases from V and 6 bases from J, with 11 bases between. Germline values: CDR1 SGHDN, CDR2 FVKESK. CDR3 sequence reads: CASSLLLEDTQYF. CDR3 DNA: TGTGCCAGCAGCCTTCTCTTGGAGGATACGCAGTATTTT. Drawing the rest from reference TRBV14 and TRBJ2-3, the complete variable domain is EAGVTQFPSHSVIEKGQTVTLRCDPISGHDNLYWYRRVMGKEIKFLLHFVKESKQDESGMPNNRFLAERTGGTYSTLKVQPAELEDSGVYFCASSLLLEDTQYFGPGTRLTVL.

The V gene is TRBV7-8, the J gene TRBJ2-5; D is perhaps TRBD2 (7 bases). CDR3 size: 15 residues. CDR1 is SGHVS, CDR2 FQNEAQ, per germline. V dropped 2 bases and J dropped 5 bases, with 15 bases sitting between them. The CDR3 DNA sequence: TGTGCCAGCAGCTTAATGCGGGGGCAGTTGGAGACCCAGTACTTC. Protein product: CASSLMRGQLETQYF.

This clone was seen a single time. The chain combines TRBV7-8 with TRBJ2-7, with 8 bases identical to TRBD2. V dropped 5 bases and J dropped 5; count of bases not matched to a gene: 14. In germline, CDR1 is SGHVS, CDR2 FQNEAQ. The CDR3 consists of 16 residues. The CDR3 loop is CASSPGNSGKGDEQYF. The CDR3 nucleotides read TGTGCCAGCAGCCCTGGGAATAGCGGGAAAGGGGACGAGCAGTACTTC.

This sequence joins TRBV6-6 and TRBJ1-1; D may be TRBD1 (5 bases). The CDR3 has 11 residues. The germline V gene encodes CDR1 MNHNY and CDR2 SVGAGI (reference sequence). The V end was cut by 5 bases, the J end by 8 bases, with 9 bases between. The CDR3 DNA reads TGTGCCAGCAGTCCTAGGACAGAAGCTTTCTTT. It is translated as CASSPRTEAFF.